Shown below are 24 T cell receptor beta chains from a single sample sequenced in a study of T-cell memory formation after mild COVID-19. TCRdb processed the 5' RACE reads anew with MiXCR; each CDR3 protein has one entry. The repertoire holds about 360,000 distinct CDR3 sequences, around 14% seen once, with about 22% in the top ten. The sequencing input was PBMCs or a T cell subset sorted from them (not recorded which). The receptors derive from a man aged 18 to 30 who had mild COVID-19 (a few samples of this study predate the infection). Cell type and time point are not known.

On this clonotype itself: It may be a read error: a sequence one base away is much more abundant. The chain links TRBV7-2 to TRBJ1-4; 10 nucleotides agree with TRBD1. The V gene's germline CDR1 is SGHTA and CDR2 FQGNSA. V was pared by 9 bases and J by 10 bases, with 8 bases of the junction left unmatched. The CDR3 covers 13 residues. CDR3 nucleotide sequence: TGTGCCAGAAGCCCAGGACAGGGGGGAAAACTGTTTTTT. This translates into CARSPGQGGKLFF.

This clonotype was counted at least ten times. This chain uses TRBV7-7 with TRBJ2-3, with D hard to call. Trimming took 2 bases from V and 4 from J, leaving 16 bases between them. The CDR3 extends over 16 amino acids. CDR1 and CDR2 (germline): SSHAT, FNYEAQ (reference sequence). CDR3 protein: CASSLKAGEAADTQYF. The CDR3 bases are TGTGCCAGCAGCTTAAAGGCCGGAGAGGCCGCAGATACGCAGTATTTT. The variable domain in full, with the rest retrieved from reference TRBV7-7 and TRBJ2-3, is GAGVSQSPRYKVTKRGQDVTLRCDPISSHATLYWYQQALGQGPEFLTYFNYEAQPDKSGLPSDRFSAERPEGSISTLTIQRTEQRDSAMYRCASSLKAGEAADTQYFGPGTRLTVL.

This clonotype turned up a few times. This chain links TRBV7-2 with TRBJ1-2, with 10 bases lining up with TRBD1. CDR1 is SGHTA and CDR2 is FQGNSA in the germline V gene. This CDR3 is 15 amino acids long. V dropped 0 bases and J dropped 7; count of bases not matched to a gene: 5. CDR3 in amino acids: CASSLAGTGVSGYTF. Here the CDR3 DNA reads TGTGCCAGCAGCTTAGCCGGGACAGGGGTTAGTGGCTACACCTTC.

This clonotype came up a few times. The V call is TRBV19, the J call TRBJ1-3; no firm D call. Trimming pared 5 bases from V and 4 bases from J, leaving 15 bases between. Germline V gene sequence: CDR1 LNHDA, CDR2 SQIVND (reference sequence). The CDR3 runs 15 residues. Here the CDR3 DNA reads TGTGCCAGTAGTCCGCCTCACGGCGCCGGAAACACCATATATTTT. This sequence encodes CASSPPHGAGNTIYF.

Written as DNA, the CDR3 is TGCAGTGCTAAATCGAGCGGGGGGAAAGACGAGCAGTACTTC. Amino acid sequence: CSAKSSGGKDEQYF. This chain connects TRBV20-1 to TRBJ2-7; 9 bases match TRBD2. Losses at the gene ends were 4 bases for V and 5 bases for J; bases not matched to a gene: 9. The germline gives CDR1 DFQATT, CDR2 SNEGSKA (reference sequence). The length of the CDR3 is 14 residues.

The chain links TRBV10-3 to TRBJ1-1; maybe TRBD1 (5 bases). Trimming stripped 6 bases from V and 4 bases from J, with 12 bases between. The CDR3 loop spans 13 amino acids. CDR1 ENHRY and CDR2 SYGVKD come from the germline V gene. The CDR3 nucleotides read TGTGCCATCAGGCAGGGTGAGGGCACTGAAGCTTTCTTT. Translated: CAIRQGEGTEAFF.

The sample holds a few counts of this clonotype. The chain couples TRBV25-1 to TRBJ1-1; TRBD1 might be the D (5 bases). The CDR3 covers 15 residues. Germline V gene sequence: CDR1 MGHDK, CDR2 SYGVNS. V was trimmed by 1 base and J by 0 bases, leaving 9 bases between them. CDR3 protein: CASSEFEGMNTEAFF. The CDR3 DNA reads as TGTGCCAGCAGTGAATTTGAGGGGATGAACACTGAAGCTTTCTTT.

CDR3 residues: CASRWGFTEAFF. Written as DNA, the CDR3 is TGTGCCAGCAGATGGGGGTTCACTGAAGCTTTCTTT. The chain couples TRBV12-3 or TRBV12-4 to TRBJ1-1; D is perhaps TRBD1 (5 bases). The V end was cut by 6 bases, the J end by 4 bases, with 9 bases between. This CDR3 comprises 12 residues.

There are a few counts of this clonotype. This chain connects TRBV28 to TRBJ1-1, with D unresolved. The CDR3 has 12 amino acids. V gave up 3 bases and J gave up 6 bases, with 8 bases separating them. Germline-derived CDR1 and CDR2 are MDHEN and SYDVKM. CDR3 sequence reads: CASSFKVAEAFF. The CDR3, as DNA: TGTGCCAGCAGTTTTAAGGTTGCTGAAGCTTTCTTT.

This clonotype was counted at least ten times. The chain joins TRBV5-1 to TRBJ1-5; tentative D call: TRBD1 (6 bases). The CDR3 is 15 residues long. V gave up 4 bases and J gave up 5 bases, with 16 bases separating them. Germline CDR1 is SGHRS and CDR2 is YFSETQ. CDR3 coding DNA: TGCGCCAGCAGCCCAATGGGGGCTGTCGATCAGCCCCAGCATTTT. Protein: CASSPMGAVDQPQHF.

This clonotype was picked up a small number of times. The chain employs TRBV6-2 or TRBV6-3 and TRBJ2-2; the match to TRBD1 covers 8 bases. CDR3 size: 16 residues. V dropped 7 bases and J dropped 7; count of bases not matched to a gene: 14. The germline V gene has CDR1 MNHEY and CDR2 SVGEGT. The CDR3 DNA follows: TGTGCCAGCAAGGCCATTCGGACAGGGATGGTCGGGGAGCTGTTTTTT. It yields the protein CASKAIRTGMVGELFF.

This clonotype was counted only a few times. The chain is built from TRBV7-2 and TRBJ1-1; D may be TRBD1 (5 bases). The CDR3 has 14 residues. Per germline, CDR1 SGHTA and CDR2 FQGNSA. Trimming cost V 5 bases and J 4 bases, with 14 bases left between them. The CDR3 protein is CASSTGTWGTEAFF. CDR3 nucleotide sequence: TGTGCCAGCAGCACCGGGACCTGGGGCACTGAAGCTTTCTTT.

Many counts were recorded for this clonotype. CDR3 coding DNA: TGTGCCAGCAGCTATTCCGGGACAAGTAACACTGAAGCTTTCTTT. Amino acids: CASSYSGTSNTEAFF. The gene calls are TRBV3-1 and TRBJ1-1; the D gene is possibly TRBD1 (6 bases). The CDR3 loop spans 15 amino acids. V shed 5 bases and J shed 2 bases, with 15 bases lying between them. From germline, CDR1 is LGHDT and CDR2 YNNKEL (reference sequence).

V gene TRBV3-1 combines with J gene TRBJ2-7; TRBD2 matches 8 bases. Germline CDR1 LGHDT, CDR2 YNNKEL (reference sequence). The CDR3 runs 12 residues. The trim removed 5 bases at V and 9 bases at J, leaving 6 bases unmatched. CDR3 sequence (DNA): TGTGCCAGCAGCTCGGAGGCGGGGGGGCAGTACTTC. It codes for CASSSEAGGQYF.

This clonotype was seen ten or more times. The chain has TRBV15 and TRBJ2-3, with no clear D. Germline V gene lookup returns CDR1 LNHNV and CDR2 YYDKDF (reference sequence). The CDR3 has 13 amino acids. The V gene lost 2 bases and the J gene lost 2 bases, with 5 bases spanning the gap. CDR3 DNA sequence: TGTGCCACCAGCAGACGGCCCACAGATACGCAGTATTTT. Protein: CATSRRPTDTQYF.

The rearrangement joins TRBV9 to TRBJ1-1, with D perhaps TRBD1 (6 bases). The ends were cut back, 7 bases at V and 4 bases at J, with 14 bases in the middle. CDR3 length: 13 amino acids. Germline loops: CDR1 SGDLS, CDR2 YYNGEE. The CDR3 region has the DNA TGTGCCAGCGGGGGCGGGGTCATCACTGAAGCTTTCTTT. It translates to CASGGGVITEAFF.

This clonotype was detected a few times. This rearrangement joins TRBV30 to TRBJ1-5; the D gene is possibly TRBD1 (5 bases). CDR1 and CDR2 from the germline V gene are GTSNPN and SVGIG (reference sequence). CDR3 length: 13 residues. V was shortened by 2 bases and J by 6 bases, with 11 bases between the two germline ends. CDR3 coding DNA: TGTGCCTGGAGTAAGGGGCGGATTCAGCCCCAGCATTTT. Protein sequence: CAWSKGRIQPQHF.

This clonotype was seen more than once but under ten times. The chain recombines TRBV2 with TRBJ2-1; 7 nucleotides agree with TRBD2. The V and J ends lost 1 base and 3 bases, in that order; junction bases with no gene match: 3. There are 15 residues in the CDR3. Germline CDR1 and CDR2: SNHLY and FYNNEI. The CDR3 region has the DNA TGTGCCAGCAGTGAAGTGGGGGGGGACTACAATGAGCAGTTCTTC. Its translation is CASSEVGGDYNEQFF.

The V call is TRBV29-1, the J call TRBJ1-1, with D perhaps matching TRBD1 (5 bases). CDR3 size: 13 residues. Trimming took off 1 base at V and 3 bases at J, with 9 bases between the two ends. The germline V gene has CDR1 SQVTM and CDR2 ANQGSEA. The CDR3 DNA is TGCAGCGTTGAAGGGGGGTGGGACACTGAAGCTTTCTTT. Its translation is CSVEGGWDTEAFF.

The chain joins TRBV20-1 to TRBJ2-1, with TRBD1 matching 8 bases. The ends lost 3 bases at V and 0 bases at J; junction bases unmatched: 7. This CDR3 has 16 amino acids. Germline V gene sequence: CDR1 DFQATT, CDR2 SNEGSKA (reference sequence). CDR3 in amino acids: CSASHDRGSSYNEQFF. The CDR3 coding sequence is TGCAGTGCTAGCCATGACAGGGGCAGCTCCTACAATGAGCAGTTCTTC.

This sequence joins TRBV5-1 and TRBJ2-1; 12 bases match TRBD1. The CDR3 is made up of 15 amino acids. Trimming removed 4 bases from V and 9 bases from J; junction bases left unmatched: 8. Germline V CDR1 and CDR2: SGHRS, YFSETQ. The CDR3 here is CASSLRDRGLSEQFF. In DNA, the CDR3 is TGCGCCAGCAGCCTCCGGGACAGGGGGCTTAGTGAGCAGTTCTTC.

This clonotype was counted at least ten times. V is TRBV12-3 or TRBV12-4 and J is TRBJ1-5; D gene uncertain. V was shortened by 6 bases and J by 4 bases, with 10 bases between the two germline ends. The CDR3 spans 13 residues. The CDR3 DNA follows: TGTGCCAGCAGGAGAGGGAATAATCAGCCCCAGCATTTT. Amino acid sequence: CASRRGNNQPQHF.

The table lists this clonotype with a few counts. The chain is built from TRBV10-1 and TRBJ2-1; TRBD2 matches 14 bases. Per the germline V gene, CDR1 is WNHNN and CDR2 is SYGVQD (reference sequence). There are 15 residues in the CDR3. V was clipped by 5 bases and J by 6 bases; unmatched bases: 3. Here the CDR3 DNA reads TGCGCCAGCAGTCGACTAGCGGGGGGGGTCAATGAGCAGTTCTTC. This sequence encodes CASSRLAGGVNEQFF.

This clonotype has a count of ten or more. The J gene is TRBJ2-7, the V gene TRBV7-2; D is unclear. V was trimmed by 3 bases and J by 4 bases, leaving 7 bases between them. This CDR3 region has 12 residues. From germline, CDR1 is SGHTA and CDR2 FQGNSA. The CDR3 DNA reads as TGTGCCAGCAGCTTCGGGCAGTACGAGCAGTACTTC. Protein product: CASSFGQYEQYF. Full variable domain (remainder filled in from reference TRBV7-2 and TRBJ2-7): GAGVSQSPSNKVTEKGKDVELRCDPISGHTALYWYRQSLGQGLEFLIYFQGNSAPDKSGLPSDRFSAERTGGSVSTLTIQRTQQEDSAVYLCASSFGQYEQYFGPGTRLTVT.